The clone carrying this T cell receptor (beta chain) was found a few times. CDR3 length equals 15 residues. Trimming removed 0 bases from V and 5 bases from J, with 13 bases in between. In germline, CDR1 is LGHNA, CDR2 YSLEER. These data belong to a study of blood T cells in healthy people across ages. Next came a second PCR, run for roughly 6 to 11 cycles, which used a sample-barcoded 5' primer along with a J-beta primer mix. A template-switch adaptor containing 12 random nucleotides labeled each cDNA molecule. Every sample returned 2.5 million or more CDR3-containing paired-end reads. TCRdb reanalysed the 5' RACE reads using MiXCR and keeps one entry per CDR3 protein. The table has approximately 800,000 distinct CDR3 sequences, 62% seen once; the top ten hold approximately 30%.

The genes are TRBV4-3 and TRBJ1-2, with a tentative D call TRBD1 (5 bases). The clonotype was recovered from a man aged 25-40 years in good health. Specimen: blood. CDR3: CASSQDYRGGYGYTF. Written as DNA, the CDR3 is TGCGCCAGCAGCCAAGATTATCGGGGCGGGTATGGCTACACCTTC.